These 27 T cell receptor beta chains were sequenced from one sample in a study of blood T cell repertoires in COVID-19. Data came from immunoSEQ multiplex PCR; TCRdb stores just in-frame clones and leaves some out. The table records about 260,000 clones, about 89% of them present only once. Material for sequencing was peripheral blood. The receptors here all came from a man between 35 and 55 years old who had recovered from COVID-19.

CDR3 residues: CASSYSAGGEAFF. In DNA, the CDR3 is TGTGCCAGCAGTTACTCCGCCGGCGGCGAAGCTTTCTTT. The chain links TRBV6-5 to TRBJ1-1, with no clear D. The CDR3 contains 13 residues. Germline V gene lookup returns CDR1 MNHEY and CDR2 SVGAGI. Trimming removed 0 bases from V and 8 bases from J, with 10 bases in between.

This chain links TRBV30 with TRBJ1-1; D ambiguous. This CDR3 region has 13 residues. Germline V gene data show CDR1 as GTSNPN and CDR2 as SVGIG (reference sequence). Between the trimmed V and J ends, which lost 3 bases and 0 bases, there was a span of 8 bases. CDR3 bases: TGTGCCTGGAGCGGCGGAGTGAACACTGAAGCTTTCTTT. Translation gives CAWSGGVNTEAFF.

Only one count was recorded for this clone. The chain employs TRBV5-8 and TRBJ1-1; TRBD1 agrees at 7 bases. Germline loops: CDR1 SGHTS, CDR2 YDEGEE. CDR3 length: 14 amino acids. Trimming at V came to 6 bases and at J to 5 bases, leaving 10 bases not matched to a gene. The CDR3 DNA is TGTGCCAGCACCCTTCACACAGGGGTGACTGAAGCTTTCTTT. It translates to CASTLHTGVTEAFF.

The chain recombines TRBV7-9 with TRBJ2-7, with TRBD1 identical over 8 bases. Trimming removed 5 bases from V and 3 bases from J; junction bases left unmatched: 9. Germline V gene lookup returns CDR1 SEHNR and CDR2 FQNEAQ (reference sequence). This CDR3 comprises 15 residues. The CDR3 coding sequence is TGTGCCAGCAGCGCTACGGGACAGGCCCACTACGAGCAGTACTTC. Residues: CASSATGQAHYEQYF.

V usage is TRBV7-7 and J usage is TRBJ2-5, with a weak D call TRBD1 (7 bases). Germline values: CDR1 SSHAT, CDR2 FNYEAQ (reference sequence). Trimming removed 1 base at V and 2 bases at J, with 11 bases between. The CDR3 extends over 15 amino acids. CDR3 DNA sequence: TGTGCCAGCAGCTTAGGCAGGGGGGTGCAAGAGACCCAGTACTTC. Translating gives CASSLGRGVQETQYF.

This clone was counted only a few times. In nucleotides, the CDR3 is TGTGCCAGCAGCCCCGTGACAGGGGGCGATGCCTACAATGAGCAGTTCTTC. Its protein is CASSPVTGGDAYNEQFF. V is TRBV7-7 and J is TRBJ2-1; 10 bases agree with TRBD1. With 5 bases clipped from V and 2 bases from J, the junction kept 9 bases outside the gene matches. The CDR3 length is 17 residues. The germline V gene encodes CDR1 SSHAT and CDR2 FNYEAQ (reference sequence).

This clone is a singleton in its sample. The rearrangement joins TRBV4-3 to TRBJ1-6, with TRBD1 matching over 8 bases. The CDR3 consists of 20 residues. The V and J ends lost 0 bases and 3 bases, in that order; junction bases with no gene match: 13. Per germline, CDR1 LGHNA and CDR2 YSLEER. The CDR3 region is CASSQELTAGRGHYNSPLHF. The CDR3 DNA sequence: TGCGCCAGCAGCCAAGAGCTCACCGCGGGCAGGGGGCACTATAATTCACCCCTCCACTTT.

The rearrangement uses TRBV27 and TRBJ1-1; D is ambiguous. The germline CDR1 and CDR2 sequences are MNHEY and SMNVEV (reference sequence). With 5 bases removed from V and 4 bases from J, the gap between germline ends came to 11 bases. CDR3 length: 13 amino acids. In nucleotides, the CDR3 is TGTGCCAGCAGTAAGACTTATACCACTGAAGCTTTCTTT. Protein sequence: CASSKTYTTEAFF.

The V call is TRBV7-8, the J call TRBJ1-6, with no clear D. CDR3 length: 15 amino acids. Germline V lookup: CDR1 SGHVS, CDR2 FQNEAQ. The germline V and J ends were trimmed by 1 base and 6 bases, with 10 bases remaining between them. This CDR3 is CASSLVFQRNSPLHF. In nucleotides, the CDR3 is TGTGCCAGCAGCTTAGTGTTTCAGCGTAATTCACCCCTCCACTTT.

The rearrangement uses TRBV6-6 and TRBJ2-7; the match to TRBD1 covers 7 bases. After removal of 6 bases from V and 5 bases from J, the junction contained 7 bases not matched to a gene. This CDR3 spans 13 amino acids. Germline V lookup: CDR1 MNHNY, CDR2 SVGAGI (reference sequence). Here the CDR3 DNA reads TGTGCCAGCAGCGCCGGACAGGTCCACGAGCAGTACTTC. It specifies CASSAGQVHEQYF.

This rearrangement joins TRBV25-1 to TRBJ2-3; possibly TRBD2 for D (6 bases). V dropped 1 base and J dropped 0 bases, with 14 bases sitting between them. The CDR3 sequence is 17 residues long. Germline V CDR1 and CDR2: MGHDK, SYGVNS. The CDR3 nucleotides read TGTGCCAGCAGTGAATTAGTGGAGGGATGGAGCACAGATACGCAGTATTTT. Protein product: CASSELVEGWSTDTQYF.

This chain connects TRBV5-8 to TRBJ2-2; D gene unclear. The CDR3 covers 16 residues. V lost 0 bases, J lost 0 bases, and 9 bases lay in between. Germline V lookup: CDR1 SGHTS, CDR2 YDEGEE. In nucleotides, the CDR3 is TGTGCCAGCAGCTTGGGCTCAACTACGAACACCGGGGAGCTGTTTTTT. It is translated as CASSLGSTTNTGELFF.

The J gene is TRBJ1-1, the V gene TRBV5-4, with 7 bases fitting TRBD1. Germline V gene lookup returns CDR1 SGHNT and CDR2 YYREEE (reference sequence). V lost 4 bases to trimming and J lost 0 bases; unmatched junction nucleotides: 6. CDR3 size: 15 residues. The CDR3 sequence: CASSEPQGMNTEAFF. The CDR3 DNA follows: TGTGCCAGCAGCGAACCACAGGGGATGAACACTGAAGCTTTCTTT.

This clone was seen a few times. The genes are TRBV7-9 and TRBJ1-4; the D is unclear. Per germline, CDR1 SEHNR and CDR2 FQNEAQ (reference sequence). With 4 bases removed from V and 11 bases from J, the gap between germline ends came to 11 bases. The length of the CDR3 is 12 residues. As DNA, the CDR3 is TGTGCCAGCAGCTCTCTTTCTGTCAAACTGTTTTTT. This translates into CASSSLSVKLFF. Using reference TRBV7-9 and TRBJ1-4 for the parts outside the CDR3, the full variable domain is DTGVSQNPRHKITKRGQNVTFRCDPISEHNRLYWYRQTLGQGPEFLTYFQNEAQLEKSRLLSDRFSAERPKGSFSTLEIQRTEQGDSAMYLCASSSLSVKLFFGSGTQLSVL.

V usage is TRBV5-1 and J usage is TRBJ2-3; possible D gene TRBD1, 5 bases. The CDR3 runs to 13 residues. CDR1 is SGHRS and CDR2 is YFSETQ in the germline V gene. The V gene lost 4 bases and the J gene lost 1 base, with 7 bases spanning the gap. The CDR3 spells CASSVQGTDTQYF. CDR3 bases: TGCGCCAGCAGCGTACAGGGCACAGATACGCAGTATTTT.

This clone was seen a handful of times. The chain links TRBV12-3 or TRBV12-4 to TRBJ1-5, with D possibly being TRBD1 (6 bases). V was pared by 8 bases and J by 6 bases, with 11 bases between. This CDR3 region has 12 residues. The DNA of the CDR3 is TGTGCCAGCGGCAGGGGCTTTCAGCCCCAGCATTTT. It specifies CASGRGFQPQHF.

This chain uses TRBV7-9 with TRBJ2-4, with a weak D call TRBD2 (7 bases). The CDR3 totals 18 residues. V was pared by 5 bases and J by 0 bases, with 20 bases between. Per the germline V gene, CDR1 is SEHNR and CDR2 is FQNEAQ (reference sequence). The CDR3 here is CASSDNRGEQGAKNIQYF. The CDR3 nucleotides are TGTGCCAGCAGCGATAACCGGGGGGAACAGGGAGCCAAAAACATTCAGTACTTC.

V is TRBV30 and J is TRBJ1-2; 7 bases align to TRBD1. This CDR3 region has 13 residues. Germline values: CDR1 GTSNPN, CDR2 SVGIG (reference sequence). V shed 4 bases and J 8 bases; nucleotides not matched to a gene: 10. The CDR3 is CAWTRTWTGGYTF. As DNA, the CDR3 is TGTGCCTGGACCCGAACGTGGACAGGAGGCTACACCTTC.

This clone was found many times. The chain uses TRBV27 and TRBJ1-3, with 7 bases identical to TRBD1. Germline V lookup: CDR1 MNHEY, CDR2 SMNVEV (reference sequence). The CDR3 has 15 amino acids. After removal of 5 bases from V and 4 bases from J, the junction contained 8 bases not matched to a gene. The CDR3 coding sequence is TGTGCCAGCAGTCCTGCGACAGGGTTGGGAAACACCATATATTTT. Its protein product is CASSPATGLGNTIYF.

The chain combines TRBV18 with TRBJ2-1; TRBD2 aligns across 7 bases. The CDR3 totals 15 residues. Trimming cost V 3 bases and J 6 bases; bases outside gene matches: 8. CDR1 is KGHSH and CDR2 is LQKENI in the germline V gene. CDR3 sequence: CASSPRLAETNEQFF. CDR3 DNA: TGTGCCAGCTCACCGCGGCTAGCGGAAACCAATGAGCAGTTCTTC.

This clone was seen a single time. V is TRBV7-2 and J is TRBJ2-5; D not resolved. The CDR3 has 14 residues. V lost 1 base, J lost 5 bases, and 11 bases lay in between. The germline gives CDR1 SGHTA, CDR2 FQGNSA. CDR3 nucleotide sequence: TGTGCCAGCAGCTTAGATGGGCCGGCGGAGACCCAGTACTTC. It codes for CASSLDGPAETQYF.

This clone has a handful of counts. The V gene is TRBV19, the J gene TRBJ2-7; 9 positions match TRBD2. Germline values: CDR1 LNHDA, CDR2 SQIVND (reference sequence). This CDR3 has 15 residues. After removal of 5 bases from V and 4 bases from J, the junction contained 9 bases not matched to a gene. The CDR3 DNA is TGTGCCAGTAGTTCGGTGGCGGGAGGGAGATACGAGCAGTACTTC. It is translated as CASSSVAGGRYEQYF.

The genes are TRBV7-2 and TRBJ1-2, with no clear D. There are 13 residues in the CDR3. Per germline, CDR1 SGHTA and CDR2 FQGNSA. With 4 bases removed from V and 6 bases from J, the gap between germline ends came to 12 bases. Here the CDR3 DNA reads TGTGCCAGCAGCTCGGACTTAGGGAATGGCTACACCTTC. This codes for CASSSDLGNGYTF. Full variable domain (missing parts from reference TRBV7-2 and TRBJ1-2): GAGVSQSPSNKVTEKGKDVELRCDPISGHTALYWYRQSLGQGLEFLIYFQGNSAPDKSGLPSDRFSAERTGGSVSTLTIQRTQQEDSAVYLCASSSDLGNGYTFGSGTRLTVV.

The chain couples TRBV5-8 to TRBJ1-2, with no clear D. CDR3 size: 14 residues. Germline V gene data show CDR1 as SGHTS and CDR2 as YDEGEE. V lost 2 bases, J lost 8 bases, and 16 bases lay in between. CDR3 residues: CASSFGGGSPGYTF. CDR3 bases: TGTGCCAGCAGCTTTGGCGGAGGCTCTCCAGGCTACACCTTC.

This clone has just a few counts. This chain uses TRBV7-8 with TRBJ1-2; a weak D match, TRBD1 (5 bases). V was cut by 6 bases and J by 7 bases, with 18 bases left in between. This CDR3 has 14 amino acids. Germline V lookup: CDR1 SGHVS, CDR2 FQNEAQ. In DNA form, the CDR3 reads TGTGCCAGCAGTTACTCCGGGGGGTCCGGTGGCTACACCTTC. Translating gives CASSYSGGSGGYTF.

V usage is TRBV6-2 or TRBV6-3 and J usage is TRBJ1-5; 12 positions match TRBD1. This CDR3 is built from 17 residues. The germline V gene encodes CDR1 MNHEY and CDR2 SVGEGT. V dropped 6 bases and J dropped 6; count of bases not matched to a gene: 12. In DNA form, the CDR3 reads TGTGCCAGCAGCCAAAACACCGGGACAGGGGGCAGTCAGCCCCAGCATTTT. The encoded protein is CASSQNTGTGGSQPQHF.

V and J are TRBV7-8 and TRBJ1-4; no clear D gene. This CDR3 has 13 residues. Germline loops: CDR1 SGHVS, CDR2 FQNEAQ. Trimming took off 4 bases at V and 6 bases at J, with 9 bases between the two ends. CDR3 DNA: TGTGCCAGCAGCTCGCGGGTGGATGAAAAACTGTTTTTT. Its translation is CASSSRVDEKLFF.